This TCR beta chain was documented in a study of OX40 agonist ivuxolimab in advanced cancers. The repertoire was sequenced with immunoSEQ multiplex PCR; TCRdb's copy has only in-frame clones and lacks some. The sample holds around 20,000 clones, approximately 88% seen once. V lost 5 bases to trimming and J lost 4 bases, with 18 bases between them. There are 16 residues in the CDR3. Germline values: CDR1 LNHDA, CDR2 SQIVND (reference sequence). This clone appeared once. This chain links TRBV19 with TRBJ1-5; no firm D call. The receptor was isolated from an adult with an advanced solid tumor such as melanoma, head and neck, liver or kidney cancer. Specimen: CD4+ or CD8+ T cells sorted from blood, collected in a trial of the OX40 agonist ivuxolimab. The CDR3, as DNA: TGTGCCAGTAGTCCGGGTCCTAATGAAGGAAATCAGCCCCAGCATTTT. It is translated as CASSPGPNEGNQPQHF.